The 26 T cell receptor beta chains below all came from one sample that was sequenced in a study of graft-versus-host responses after intestinal transplantation. No antigen has been identified for these receptors. The repertoire was sequenced with immunoSEQ multiplex PCR; TCRdb's copy has only in-frame clones and lacks some. The sample records around 50,000 clones, about 89% being singletons. Sequenced material: unstimulated CD4+ T cells sorted from spleen or lymph node cells, taken before transplant. These receptor sequences come from a human donor who was the organ donor for an intestinal transplant.

The chain employs TRBV29-1 and TRBJ2-2, with D tentatively TRBD1 (6 bases). V shed 7 bases and J shed 8 bases, with 17 bases lying between them. Per the germline V gene, CDR1 is SQVTM and CDR2 is ANQGSEA. CDR3 length: 13 amino acids. The CDR3 loop is CSALDSLGGELFF. In DNA, the CDR3 is TGCAGCGCATTGGACAGTCTGGGGGGGGAGCTGTTTTTT.

The chain joins TRBV6-5 to TRBJ2-7, with TRBD1 matching over 7 bases. Germline CDR1 and CDR2: MNHEY and SVGAGI. The CDR3 has 13 amino acids. J lost 3 bases, V lost 6 bases, and 5 bases had no gene match. The CDR3 DNA is TGTGCCAGCAGGAAGACAGGGCACTACGAGCAGTACTTC. Amino acid sequence: CASRKTGHYEQYF.

The V and J genes are TRBV9 and TRBJ2-5; D remains ambiguous. This CDR3 contains 14 residues. Trimming cost V 0 bases and J 4 bases, with 10 bases left between them. Per the germline V gene, CDR1 is SGDLS and CDR2 is YYNGEE. The CDR3 sequence: CASSVDGAPETQYF. DNA for the CDR3: TGTGCCAGCAGCGTAGATGGAGCGCCAGAGACCCAGTACTTC.

The rearrangement links TRBV21-1 to TRBJ2-7; TRBD1 is the table's D call and was not checked against the DNA. TRBV21-1 is deemed a pseudogene. The CDR3 is made up of 15 amino acids. CDR3 coding DNA: TGTGCCAGCAGCAAGGGAAAAAGGGGAACCTACGAGCAGTACTTC. It translates to CASSKGKRGTYEQYF.

The V gene is TRBV28, the J gene TRBJ2-4; 10 bases align to TRBD2. Germline CDR1 is MDHEN and CDR2 is SYDVKM. The CDR3 spans 15 residues. V gave up 7 bases and J gave up 2 bases; unmatched junction bases: 5. Here the CDR3 DNA reads TGTGCCAGCACCCTAGCGGGAGAGACCAAAAACATTCAGTACTTC. Translating it yields CASTLAGETKNIQYF.

J is TRBJ2-2 and V is TRBV21-1; TRBD1 is taken as the D call from the table, unchecked against the DNA. TRBV21-1 is tagged as a pseudogene. This CDR3 spans 15 amino acids. In DNA, the CDR3 is TGTGCCAGCAGCACTCGACAGGGGGACGCCGGGGAGCTGTTTTTT. It encodes CASSTRQGDAGELFF.

This clone showed up just a few times. The junction and the germline gene differ at one end; a read error may be behind it. The rearrangement links TRBV7-7 to TRBJ2-5; possibly TRBD2 for D (5 bases). There are 15 residues in the CDR3. The germline CDR1 and CDR2 sequences are SSHAT and FNYEAQ (reference sequence). The CDR3 protein is CASSLDPGIQETQYF. The CDR3 nucleotides are TGTGCTAGCAGCTTAGACCCCGGGATACAAGAGACCCAGTACTTC.

The genes are TRBV19 and TRBJ1-2; D is unresolved. The V and J ends lost 2 bases and 2 bases respectively, with 6 bases between them. The CDR3 runs 13 residues. In germline, CDR1 is LNHDA, CDR2 SQIVND (reference sequence). This CDR3 is CASSIIGNYGYTF. The CDR3 bases are TGTGCCAGTAGTATAATCGGGAACTATGGCTACACCTTC.

V is TRBV19 and J is TRBJ1-2; 7 nucleotides match TRBD1. The CDR3 extends over 15 amino acids. The J segment lost 1 base and the V segment lost 7 bases, leaving 9 bases of the junction unmatched. Germline V gives CDR1 LNHDA, CDR2 SQIVND (reference sequence). The CDR3 DNA reads TGTGCCAGTACCCAGGGACAGTCGGTTAACTATGGCTACACCTTC. It codes for CASTQGQSVNYGYTF.

The V gene is TRBV7-2, the J gene TRBJ2-5; TRBD2 is a possible D gene (6 bases). The CDR3 has 16 amino acids. Germline lookup yields CDR1 SGHTA and CDR2 FQGNSA. V was clipped by 0 bases and J by 1 base, with 12 bases between them. Written as DNA, the CDR3 is TGTGCCAGCAGCTTAGCCCCAGCGGGCTCCCAAGAGACCCAGTACTTC. Translating gives CASSLAPAGSQETQYF.

V gene TRBV7-3 combines with J gene TRBJ2-3; D perhaps matches TRBD1 (5 bases). Per the germline V gene, CDR1 is SGHTA and CDR2 is FQGTGA. The V end lost 5 bases, the J end lost 8 bases, and 20 bases lay between the germline ends. The length of the CDR3 is 15 residues. Here the CDR3 DNA reads TGTGCCAGCAGCGGCCAGCAGGGCAGGTTGGGTACGCAGTATTTT. Its translation: CASSGQQGRLGTQYF.

The rearrangement uses TRBV15 and TRBJ1-3; tentative D call: TRBD1 (5 bases). Germline V gene data show CDR1 as LNHNV and CDR2 as YYDKDF (reference sequence). This CDR3 is 15 amino acids long. V lost 0 bases and J lost 7, with 13 bases in between. The CDR3 region has the DNA TGTGCCACCAGCAGAGATGGGCAGGGTACCAACACCATATATTTT. Translated: CATSRDGQGTNTIYF. Looking up the rest from reference TRBV15 and TRBJ1-3 gives the full variable domain: DAMVIQNPRYQVTQFGKPVTLSCSQTLNHNVMYWYQQKSSQAPKLLFHYYDKDFNNEADTPDNFQSRRPNTSFCFLDIRSPGLGDTAMYLCATSRDGQGTNTIYFGEGSWLTVV.

This clone occurred once. This chain uses TRBV6-1 with TRBJ2-5, with 9 nucleotides matching TRBD1. Germline CDR1 MNHNS, CDR2 SASEGT. CDR3 size: 15 residues. Germline trimming cut 3 bases from V and 6 bases from J; bases unmatched to any gene: 8. The CDR3 DNA follows: TGTGCCAGCAGTGACCTCCCGGACAGGGGCCAGACCCAGTACTTC. Encoded protein: CASSDLPDRGQTQYF.

This clone has a handful of counts. This chain joins TRBV28 and TRBJ2-5, with TRBD2 identical over 8 bases. The CDR3 is 15 residues long. The trim removed 7 bases at V and 2 bases at J, leaving 9 bases unmatched. Germline V gives CDR1 MDHEN, CDR2 SYDVKM. The CDR3 spells CASNGMGLGQETQYF. The CDR3 DNA reads TGTGCCAGCAATGGTATGGGACTAGGTCAAGAGACCCAGTACTTC.

The chain is built from TRBV11-2 and TRBJ2-7, with D possibly TRBD2 on 6 matching bases. V dropped 1 base and J dropped 6 bases, with 19 bases sitting between them. In germline, CDR1 is SGHAT, CDR2 FQNNGV. The CDR3 extends over 16 amino acids. The CDR3 spells CASSLGYGGRMAEQYF. CDR3 DNA: TGTGCCAGCAGCTTAGGTTATGGAGGGAGGATGGCCGAGCAGTACTTC.

V gene TRBV18 combines with J gene TRBJ1-4; D possibly corresponds to TRBD1 (5 bases). CDR1 is KGHSH, CDR2 LQKENI, per germline. Trimming shortened V by 3 bases and J by 5 bases, and 7 bases separated the two germline ends. The CDR3 contains 13 residues. CDR3 residues: CASSPGGNEKLFF. The CDR3 DNA reads TGTGCCAGCTCACCCGGGGGGAATGAAAAACTGTTTTTT.

The chain is built from TRBV11-1 and TRBJ2-1; TRBD1 matches at 9 bases. The CDR3 covers 15 residues. After removal of 5 bases from V and 7 bases from J, the junction contained 9 bases not matched to a gene. CDR1 is SGHAT, CDR2 FQDESV, per germline (reference sequence). The CDR3 loop is CASSRSGTGLNEQFF. CDR3 nucleotide sequence: TGTGCCAGCAGCCGCTCCGGGACAGGGCTAAATGAGCAGTTCTTC. Full variable domain (missing parts from reference TRBV11-1 and TRBJ2-1): EAEVAQSPRYKITEKSQAVAFWCDPISGHATLYWYRQILGQGPELLVQFQDESVVDDSQLPKDRFSAERLKGVDSTLKIQPAELGDSAMYLCASSRSGTGLNEQFFGPGTRLTVL.

This rearrangement joins TRBV10-3 to TRBJ1-2; maybe TRBD1 (6 bases). CDR1 and CDR2 (germline): ENHRY, SYGVKD. Trimming pared 1 base from V and 3 bases from J, leaving 15 bases between. This CDR3 contains 16 residues. CDR3: CAISEFRQVGDYGYTF. CDR3 DNA sequence: TGTGCCATCAGTGAGTTTCGACAGGTTGGAGACTATGGCTACACCTTC.

The V gene is TRBV11-2, the J gene TRBJ2-5; 7 bases are a match to TRBD1. Germline CDR1 and CDR2: SGHAT and FQNNGV. The V and J ends lost 5 bases and 5 bases, in that order; junction bases with no gene match: 5. This CDR3 comprises 13 residues. CDR3 region: CASSPTGLETQYF. The CDR3 nucleotides are TGTGCCAGCAGCCCGACAGGGCTCGAGACCCAGTACTTC. The variable domain in full, with the rest retrieved from reference TRBV11-2 and TRBJ2-5, is EAGVAQSPRYKIIEKRQSVAFWCNPISGHATLYWYQQILGQGPKLLIQFQNNGVVDDSQLPKDRFSAERLKGVDSTLKIQPAKLEDSAVYLCASSPTGLETQYFGPGTRLLVL.

The chain has TRBV2 and TRBJ1-3, with TRBD1 matching over 9 bases. The J segment lost 0 bases and the V segment lost 4 bases, leaving 1 base of the junction unmatched. The CDR3 consists of 15 residues. In germline, CDR1 is SNHLY, CDR2 FYNNEI. CDR3 amino acids: CASSGQGGSGNTIYF. The DNA for the CDR3 is TGTGCCAGCAGTGGACAGGGGGGCTCTGGAAACACCATATATTTT.

This clone was seen a single time. The rearrangement joins TRBV5-5 to TRBJ1-1; no firm D call. Germline V gene data show CDR1 as SGHKS and CDR2 as YYEKEE (reference sequence). The CDR3 runs to 13 residues. V lost 2 bases to trimming and J lost 1 base, with 6 bases between them. CDR3 in amino acids: CASSLNWNTEAFF. As DNA, the CDR3 is TGTGCCAGCAGCTTAAACTGGAACACTGAAGCTTTCTTT.

This chain uses TRBV7-2 with TRBJ2-1; TRBD1 aligns across 8 bases. CDR1 is SGHTA and CDR2 is FQGNSA in the germline V gene. V was pared by 5 bases and J by 2 bases, with 5 bases of the junction left unmatched. CDR3 length: 15 amino acids. The CDR3 region is CASSTQGQAYNEQFF. The CDR3 DNA sequence: TGTGCCAGCAGCACCCAGGGACAGGCCTACAATGAGCAGTTCTTC.

Only a few counts were recorded for this clone. CDR3 nucleotides: TGTGCCAGCAGCTTAGGAGTCGCGGGAGGGCCGCATGAGCAGTACTTC. Translation gives CASSLGVAGGPHEQYF. The gene calls are TRBV7-9 and TRBJ2-7; 9 nucleotides align to TRBD2. Germline V gene sequence: CDR1 SEHNR, CDR2 FQNEAQ (reference sequence). CDR3 length equals 16 residues. J gave up 7 bases and V 1 base, and 11 bases lay outside the gene matches.

The V call is TRBV7-3, the J call TRBJ1-1; no firm D call. CDR1 is SGHTA and CDR2 is FQGTGA in the germline V gene. V dropped 5 bases and J dropped 0 bases, with 7 bases sitting between them. The length of the CDR3 is 13 residues. The CDR3 spells CASSVQMNTEAFF. The CDR3 DNA reads as TGTGCCAGCAGCGTACAGATGAACACTGAAGCTTTCTTT.

This rearrangement joins TRBV4-3 to TRBJ1-1, with a possible D match to TRBD1 (6 bases). The V gene's germline CDR1 is LGHNA and CDR2 YSLEER. Trimming took off 3 bases at V and 1 base at J, with 18 bases between the two ends. This CDR3 region has 17 residues. The CDR3 region is CASSHPPGGGQNTEAFF. The CDR3 DNA is TGCGCCAGCAGCCATCCGCCCGGGGGGGGCCAGAACACTGAAGCTTTCTTT.

The chain joins TRBV15 to TRBJ1-6; 11 positions agree with TRBD1. The germline V gene has CDR1 LNHNV and CDR2 YYDKDF (reference sequence). This CDR3 comprises 15 residues. The junction had 3 bases not matched to a gene; V was cut back by 2 bases and J by 9 bases. CDR3 bases: TGTGCCACCAGCAGAACCGGGACAGGGGGTTCACCCCTCCACTTT. This sequence encodes CATSRTGTGGSPLHF.